The sequence of this TCR beta chain was determined in a study of OX40 agonist ivuxolimab in advanced cancers. General study points: At 0.1 to 3.0 mg/kg and by week 6, clonal expansion occurred in CD4+ and CD8+ blood T cells.

Exclusion applied to patients with autoimmune disease history or systemic immunosuppression. The CDR3 spans 15 residues. Germline trimming cut 3 bases from V and 8 bases from J; bases unmatched to any gene: 9. Per germline, CDR1 MDHEN and CDR2 SYDVKM. Notes on this clone: What it binds is unknown.

Clones were read by immunoSEQ multiplex PCR, and TCRdb kept only the in-frame ones, dropping some. In the table there are around 83,000 clones, around 90% of which are singletons. The clonotype originates from an adult with an advanced solid tumor such as melanoma, head and neck, liver or kidney cancer. The V gene is TRBV28, the J gene TRBJ1-4; 7 nucleotides agree with TRBD1. This specimen consisted of CD4+ or CD8+ T cells sorted from blood, obtained in a trial of the OX40 agonist ivuxolimab. Here the CDR3 reads CASSFGTGVEEKLFF. As DNA, the CDR3 is TGTGCCAGCAGTTTCGGTACAGGGGTTGAAGAAAAACTGTTTTTT.